The sequence of this TCR beta chain was determined in a study of cytomegalovirus exposure and HLA in healthy donors. About the research overall: Caucasian-associated ancestry cluster membership applied to just over 80% of under 450 genotyped donors.

Healthy people donating bone marrow made up the donors. 13 Jbeta primers and 60 Vbeta primers were used for the PCR. Assay: immunoSEQ multiplex PCR; the TCRdb copy retains only in-frame clones and omits some. Among 100,000 to 150,000 clones listed, 80% were seen once. V shed 0 bases and J shed 2 bases, with 5 bases lying between them. In germline, CDR1 is SGHDN, CDR2 FVKESK. The CDR3 length is 13 residues. Sequenced material: PBMCs. The clonotype was recovered from a young man in good health and CMV-seropositive. V is TRBV14 and J is TRBJ2-7; D unclear. CDR3 coding DNA: TGTGCCAGCAGCCAAGAGTATGCCTACGAGCAGTACTTC. Translation: CASSQEYAYEQYF.